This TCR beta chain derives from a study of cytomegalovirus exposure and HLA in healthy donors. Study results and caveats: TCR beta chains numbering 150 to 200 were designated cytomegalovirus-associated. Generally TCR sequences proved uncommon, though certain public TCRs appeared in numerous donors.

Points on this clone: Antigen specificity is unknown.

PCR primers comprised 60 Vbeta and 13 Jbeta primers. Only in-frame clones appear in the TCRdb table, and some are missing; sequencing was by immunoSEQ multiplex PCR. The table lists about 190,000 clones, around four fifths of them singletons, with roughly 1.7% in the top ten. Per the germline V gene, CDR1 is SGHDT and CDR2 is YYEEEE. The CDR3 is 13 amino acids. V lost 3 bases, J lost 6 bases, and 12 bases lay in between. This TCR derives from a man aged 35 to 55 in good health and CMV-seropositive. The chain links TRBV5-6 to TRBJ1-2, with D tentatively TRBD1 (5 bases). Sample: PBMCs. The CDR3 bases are TGTGCCAGCAGCTCACGCCCAGGGCATGGCTACACCTTC. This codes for CASSSRPGHGYTF.